Below are 3 T cell receptor beta chains sequenced from a single sample in a study of CD8+CD57+ T cells in acquired aplastic anemia. It was patients with CD8+CD57+ cell expansion by flow cytometry who were chosen for sequencing. TCR beta VDJ combinations and CDR3 sequences were profiled from genomic DNA. TCRdb passed the reads through MiXCR, listing each CDR3 protein once. The sample yields 180,000 or so distinct CDR3 sequences, 48% seen once. The sequenced sample consisted of sorted CD4+, CD8+, or CD8+CD57+ T cells (not recorded which) from PBMCs. These receptors all stem from a human donor with aplastic anemia.

V and J are TRBV6-1 and TRBJ2-2, with 14 bases aligning to TRBD2. V lost 6 bases and J lost 4; bases outside the gene matches: 4. CDR3 length equals 16 residues. Germline CDR1 is MNHNS and CDR2 is SASEGT. The CDR3 bases are TGTGCCAGCAGCAGACTAGCGGGAGGGGGCACCGGGGAGCTGTTTTTT. Translating it yields CASSRLAGGGTGELFF.

The sample holds many counts of this clonotype. The V gene is TRBV7-9, the J gene TRBJ2-7; 7 bases fit TRBD1. CDR1 and CDR2 (germline): SEHNR, FQNEAQ (reference sequence). V gave up 5 bases and J gave up 1 base; unmatched junction bases: 2. CDR3 length: 13 residues. CDR3 protein: CASSPTGSYEQYF. CDR3 sequence (DNA): TGTGCCAGCAGCCCGACAGGGTCCTACGAGCAGTACTTC.

This clonotype was seen a handful of times. This rearrangement joins TRBV7-9 to TRBJ1-1, with D maybe TRBD1 (5 bases). The CDR3 sequence is 12 residues long. V lost 5 bases, J lost 8 bases, and 12 bases lay in between. CDR1 SEHNR and CDR2 FQNEAQ come from the germline V gene (reference sequence). The CDR3 DNA follows: TGTGCCAGCAGCCTAGACAGCTTCGAAGCTTTCTTT. It codes for CASSLDSFEAFF. The complete variable domain, with remaining parts taken from reference TRBV7-9 and TRBJ1-1, reads DTGVSQNPRHKITKRGQNVTFRCDPISEHNRLYWYRQTLGQGPEFLTYFQNEAQLEKSRLLSDRFSAERPKGSFSTLEIQRTEQGDSAMYLCASSLDSFEAFFGQGTRLTVV.